The 27 T cell receptor beta chains below were found in one sample sequenced in a study of Graves' ophthalmopathy and Graves' hyperthyroidism. Transcripts of RNA were the source for amplifying TCR beta CDR3 regions. First-round RT-PCR relied on HTBI primers, and a second-round multiplex PCR came next. TCRdb re-analysed the multiplex PCR reads in MiXCR, keeping a single row per CDR3 protein. This repertoire shows tens of thousands of distinct CDR3 sequences, roughly 47% found once; its top ten account for 4.7%. Source material: peripheral blood. The receptors here all came from an adult woman with Graves' ophthalmopathy.

The V call is TRBV9, the J call TRBJ2-1, with D possibly being TRBD1 (5 bases). Germline V CDR1 and CDR2: SGDLS, YYNGEE. CDR3 size: 14 residues. Trimming stripped 3 bases from V and 7 bases from J, with 14 bases between. The CDR3 DNA reads as TGTGCCAGCAGCGCCAGGGTAGGAGAAAATGAGCAGTTCTTC. This codes for CASSARVGENEQFF. The full variable domain, completed using reference TRBV9 and TRBJ2-1, is DSGVTQTPKHLITATGQRVTLRCSPRSGDLSVYWYQQSLDQGLQFLIQYYNGEERAKGNILERFSAQQFPDLHSELNLSSLELGDSALYFCASSARVGENEQFFGPGTRLTVL.

This clonotype was observed many times. The rearrangement uses TRBV2 and TRBJ1-3, with D unclear. The CDR3 length is 16 residues. V was shortened by 4 bases and J by 0 bases, with 13 bases between the two germline ends. Germline loops: CDR1 SNHLY, CDR2 FYNNEI. The CDR3 protein is CASSVNRGLSGNTIYF. As DNA, the CDR3 is TGTGCCAGCAGTGTGAACAGAGGCCTCTCTGGAAACACCATATATTTT.

This sequence joins TRBV3-2 and TRBJ2-7; the table's D call of TRBD1 was not tested on the DNA. TRBV3-2 is a pseudogene locus. The CDR3 has 14 amino acids. CDR3 in DNA: TGTGCCAGCAGCCAACCGGGGGAGCCCTACGAGCAGTACTTC. It yields the protein CASSQPGEPYEQYF.

The V and J genes are TRBV7-9 and TRBJ2-5, with 11 bases fitting TRBD1. CDR3 size: 17 residues. Per germline, CDR1 SEHNR and CDR2 FQNEAQ (reference sequence). Losses at the gene ends were 4 bases for V and 7 bases for J; bases not matched to a gene: 14. This chain's CDR3 is CASSSYPSDRGQGTQYF. As DNA, the CDR3 is TGTGCCAGCAGCTCCTACCCCTCGGACAGGGGGCAGGGGACCCAGTACTTC. Together with reference TRBV7-9 and TRBJ2-5, the CDR3 gives the full variable domain: DTGVSQNPRHKITKRGQNVTFRCDPISEHNRLYWYRQTLGQGPEFLTYFQNEAQLEKSRLLSDRFSAERPKGSFSTLEIQRTEQGDSAMYLCASSSYPSDRGQGTQYFGPGTRLLVL.

CDR3 DNA sequence: TGCAGCGTCAGGCCGGACAGGGGCGACAATGAGCAGTTCTTC. Protein: CSVRPDRGDNEQFF. The J gene is TRBJ2-1, the V gene TRBV29-1; 9 bases map to TRBD1. V gave up 6 bases and J gave up 5 bases; unmatched junction bases: 8. This CDR3 contains 14 residues. From germline, CDR1 is SQVTM and CDR2 ANQGSEA.

This clonotype rates as medium-sized. DNA of the CDR3: TGTGCCAGCAGAGGTGATAATTCACCCCTCCACTTT. Protein: CASRGDNSPLHF. This chain uses TRBV2 with TRBJ1-6; D ambiguous. There are 12 residues in the CDR3. Germline CDR1 SNHLY, CDR2 FYNNEI. V was clipped by 6 bases and J by 5 bases, with 5 bases between them. Based on the CDR3 plus reference TRBV2 and TRBJ1-6, the full variable domain is EPEVTQTPSHQVTQMGQEVILRCVPISNHLYFYWYRQILGQKVEFLVSFYNNEISEKSEIFDDQFSVERPDGSNFTLKIRSTKLEDSAMYFCASRGDNSPLHFGNGTRLTVT.

The chain has TRBV28 and TRBJ2-2; the D is unclear. The germline gives CDR1 MDHEN, CDR2 SYDVKM. The CDR3 has 9 amino acids. The V end lost 7 bases, the J end lost 6 bases, and 0 bases lay between the germline ends. DNA of the CDR3: TGTGCCAGCACCGGGGAGCTGTTTTTT. As protein: CASTGELFF. Drawing the rest from reference TRBV28 and TRBJ2-2, the complete variable domain is DVKVTQSSRYLVKRTGEKVFLECVQDMDHENMFWYRQDPGLGLRLIYFSYDVKMKEKGDIPEGYSVSREKKERFSLILESASTNQTSMYLCASTGELFFGEGSRLTVL.

The rearrangement uses TRBV7-9 and TRBJ2-1; TRBD1 matches 7 bases. Germline CDR1 and CDR2: SEHNR and FQNEAQ (reference sequence). This CDR3 comprises 14 residues. With 4 bases clipped from V and 3 bases from J, the junction kept 3 bases outside the gene matches. The CDR3 DNA reads TGTGCCAGCAGCTCGACAGGGTTCTACAATGAGCAGTTCTTC. Encoded protein: CASSSTGFYNEQFF.

The table lists this clonotype with many counts. The chain links TRBV19 to TRBJ1-2, with D maybe TRBD1 (5 bases). CDR1 and CDR2 (germline): LNHDA, SQIVND (reference sequence). Trimming cost V 5 bases and J 1 base, with 11 bases left between them. The CDR3 has 14 amino acids. The CDR3 DNA sequence: TGTGCCAGTAGTTCGGCGGGGGGTAACTATGGCTACACCTTC. It is translated as CASSSAGGNYGYTF.

On this clonotype: Germline is not matched at one junction end, which may reflect a read error. The chain combines TRBV7-7 with TRBJ1-5; no clear D gene. The CDR3 contains 12 residues. CDR1 and CDR2 from the germline V gene are SSHAT and FNYEAQ (reference sequence). The CDR3 is CASSLLTASEHF. CDR3 DNA: TGTGCTAGCAGCTTATTAACAGCCTCCGAGCATTTT.

This clonotype was counted once. A much larger clone sits a single nucleotide away, making a read error possible. The chain joins TRBV7-9 to TRBJ2-3; weak D call: TRBD2 (6 bases). Germline-derived CDR1 and CDR2 are SEHNR and FQNEAQ (reference sequence). The CDR3 extends over 16 amino acids. This CDR3 is CANSPLGGVWTDTQYF. The CDR3 coding sequence is TGCGCCAACAGCCCCTTAGGCGGGGTTTGGACAGATACGCAGTATTTT.

This clonotype occurred many times. This may arise from a read error, as a much more abundant clone is one base away. The rearrangement uses TRBV6-1 and TRBJ2-7; 7 bases line up with TRBD2. The CDR3 is 14 amino acids. The V segment lost 5 bases and the J segment 2 bases; nucleotides outside the gene matches: 6. CDR1 MNHNS and CDR2 SASEGT come from the germline V gene. The DNA for the CDR3 is TGTGCCAGCAGTTCTGGGGGGGAGGCCTACGAGCAGTACTTC. Residues: CASSSGGEAYEQYF.

The chain links TRBV7-9 to TRBJ1-2; 7 bases are shared with TRBD1. This CDR3 has 15 amino acids. The V and J ends lost 1 base and 0 bases, in that order; junction bases with no gene match: 2. Germline CDR1 reads SEHNR; CDR2 reads FQNEAQ (reference sequence). The DNA for the CDR3 is TGTGCCAGCAGCTTAGGAGGGGGCGCTAACTATGGCTACACCTTC. As protein: CASSLGGGANYGYTF. The full variable domain, its missing parts supplied by reference TRBV7-9 and TRBJ1-2, is DTGVSQNPRHKITKRGQNVTFRCDPISEHNRLYWYRQTLGQGPEFLTYFQNEAQLEKSRLLSDRFSAERPKGSFSTLEIQRTEQGDSAMYLCASSLGGGANYGYTFGSGTRLTVV.

The V gene is TRBV12-3 or TRBV12-4, the J gene TRBJ2-3; D might be TRBD1 or TRBD2, each matching 5 bases. V was cut by 6 bases and J by 5 bases, with 15 bases left in between. The CDR3 runs to 14 residues. CDR3 loop: CASSPEFGGDTQYF. The CDR3 coding sequence is TGTGCCAGCAGCCCGGAGTTTGGGGGAGATACGCAGTATTTT.

This clonotype came up many times. The rearrangement uses TRBV20-1 and TRBJ2-1; tentative D call: TRBD2 (5 bases). Germline V gives CDR1 DFQATT, CDR2 SNEGSKA (reference sequence). CDR3 length equals 15 residues. V dropped 4 bases and J dropped 6 bases, with 19 bases sitting between them. CDR3 coding DNA: TGCAGTGCTAAACCCGGAGGCCACTCGGCCAATGAGCAGTTCTTC. It encodes CSAKPGGHSANEQFF.

The chain employs TRBV29-1 and TRBJ1-4; maybe TRBD1 (5 bases). V lost 3 bases, J lost 8 bases, and 10 bases lay in between. Germline V gives CDR1 SQVTM, CDR2 ANQGSEA. CDR3 length: 12 amino acids. In DNA form, the CDR3 reads TGCAGCGTTGACGAGGGGAGCGAAAAACTGTTTTTT. Its translation: CSVDEGSEKLFF. Looking up the rest from reference TRBV29-1 and TRBJ1-4 gives the full variable domain: SAVISQKPSRDICQRGTSLTIQCQVDSQVTMMFWYRQQPGQSLTLIATANQGSEATYESGFVIDKFPISRPNLTFSTLTVSNMSPEDSSIYLCSVDEGSEKLFFGSGTQLSVL.

This clonotype was recorded at least ten times. The chain combines TRBV5-6 with TRBJ1-6, with D possibly TRBD1 on 5 matching bases. Trimming removed 6 bases at V and 9 bases at J, with 16 bases between. The CDR3 has 14 amino acids. Per germline, CDR1 SGHDT and CDR2 YYEEEE. The chain's CDR3 is CASISGIGGSPLHF. CDR3 nucleotide sequence: TGTGCCAGCATCTCCGGGATCGGGGGTTCACCCCTCCACTTT.

This clonotype has ten or more counts. Possible read error: a much larger clone is one base away. V is TRBV2 and J is TRBJ1-4; no definite D call. Germline CDR1 reads SNHLY; CDR2 reads FYNNEI. The V and J ends lost 7 bases and 8 bases respectively, with 17 bases between them. This CDR3 has 14 residues. The CDR3 DNA is TGTGCCAGCAAGCTATTAGGACCTGGGGAAAAACTGTTTTTT. Translated: CASKLLGPGEKLFF.

This chain joins TRBV7-2 and TRBJ2-1; D not certain. Trimming took off 3 bases at V and 10 bases at J, with 10 bases between the two ends. The V gene's germline CDR1 is SGHTA and CDR2 FQGNSA. The CDR3 is made up of 12 amino acids. The CDR3 coding sequence is TGTGCCAGCAGCTTTGCTGAAGGCGAGCAGTTCTTC. Translating it yields CASSFAEGEQFF.

This clonotype was counted at least ten times. One end of the junction is discordant with germline, which a read error may explain. J is TRBJ1-1 and V is TRBV7-3; D is unresolved. The CDR3 runs 15 residues. Per germline, CDR1 SGHTA and CDR2 FQGTGA. The CDR3 protein is CASSVTSGKNTEAFF. CDR3 DNA sequence: TGTGCCAGCAGCGTAACTTCCGGGAAGAACACTGAAGCTTTCTTT.

This clonotype was seen many times. V is TRBV6-4 and J is TRBJ2-1; 14 bases are a match to TRBD2. The CDR3 extends over 16 amino acids. Germline CDR1 is MRHNA and CDR2 is SNTAGT. V was clipped by 4 bases and J by 8 bases; unmatched bases: 7. The CDR3, as DNA: TGTGCCAGCAGTGTCTCCGGGACTAGCGGGAGTTATGAGCAGTTCTTC. Its protein is CASSVSGTSGSYEQFF.

At least ten counts were recorded for this clonotype. The rearrangement uses TRBV7-2 and TRBJ1-1; D unclear. Trimming left V 5 bases short and J 0 bases short, with 10 bases between. CDR1 and CDR2 (germline): SGHTA, FQGNSA. The CDR3 runs 14 residues. CDR3 amino acids: CASSPDGMNTEAFF. CDR3 nucleotide sequence: TGTGCCAGCAGCCCGGACGGTATGAACACTGAAGCTTTCTTT.

By proportion, this clonotype is medium-sized. V usage is TRBV24-1 and J usage is TRBJ1-5; 9 nucleotides match TRBD1. CDR3 length: 17 residues. After removal of 2 bases from V and 1 base from J, the junction contained 5 bases not matched to a gene. Germline V gene data show CDR1 as KGHDR and CDR2 as SFDVKD. CDR3 protein: CATSDSGTGSSNQPQHF. CDR3 nucleotides: TGTGCCACCAGTGATTCCGGGACAGGGTCAAGCAATCAGCCCCAGCATTTT.

The chain employs TRBV20-1 and TRBJ1-2; TRBD1 might be the D (5 bases). This CDR3 has 15 amino acids. The V and J ends lost 4 bases and 0 bases respectively, with 15 bases between them. Germline loops: CDR1 DFQATT, CDR2 SNEGSKA (reference sequence). The CDR3 region has the DNA TGCAGTGCTACTAGCGGGGGACCCGCTAACTATGGCTACACCTTC. It encodes CSATSGGPANYGYTF.

This clonotype has more than one count but fewer than ten. The rearrangement uses TRBV7-3 and TRBJ2-7; 8 bases are shared with TRBD2. The ends lost 8 bases at V and 5 bases at J; junction bases unmatched: 14. This CDR3 is built from 15 residues. Germline-derived CDR1 and CDR2 are SGHTA and FQGTGA. CDR3 sequence (DNA): TGTGCCAGCTCACCACGGGGACCGGGGGGGGACGAGCAGTACTTC. It encodes CASSPRGPGGDEQYF.

This clonotype appeared many times. The rearrangement uses TRBV6-2 or TRBV6-3 and TRBJ2-7, with 7 bases fitting TRBD2. In germline, CDR1 is MNHEY, CDR2 SVGEGT. The CDR3 extends over 14 amino acids. The trim removed 6 bases at V and 0 bases at J, leaving 5 bases unmatched. The DNA for the CDR3 is TGTGCCAGCAGGGGGGGAGGGCCCTCCTACGAGCAGTACTTC. Its protein product is CASRGGGPSYEQYF.

This clonotype was picked up many times. The chain is built from TRBV12-3 or TRBV12-4 and TRBJ2-6; D uncertain. The CDR3 consists of 16 residues. V was clipped by 6 bases and J by 0 bases, with 12 bases between them. The CDR3 DNA reads as TGTGCCAGCAGGACCGGGCCCTACTCTGGGGCCAACGTCCTGACTTTC. It translates to CASRTGPYSGANVLTF.